The clone carrying this T cell receptor beta chain has just one count. The antigen remains undetermined. One junction end disagrees with the germline gene, perhaps due to a read error. This sample is part of a study of CD8+ T cells in alopecia areata. As for the study in general: Twice a day, 5 to 10 mg of oral tofacitinib was administered to treated patients. People stayed on tofacitinib for 6 to 18 months, then stopped the drug for 6 months.

The study's findings and limits: An increase in clonality over normal scalp was evident in lesional scalp, especially alopecia totalis/universalis.

PBMCs, the starting material, were the source of sorted CD4+ and CD8+ T cells. Reverse transcribed after extraction, RNA yielded cDNA as the sequencing template. The data were produced by immunoSEQ multiplex PCR, yet TCRdb's version contains in-frame clones alone and is incomplete. The data hold more than 150,000 clones, with 45% to 60% observed a single time. The CDR3 extends over 13 amino acids. Looked up from germline, CDR1 is SGHTA and CDR2 is FQGNSA. The source of this sequence is a human donor with alopecia areata. The chain has TRBV7-2 and TRBJ2-7; the D gene is possibly TRBD1 (6 bases). The input for sequencing was CD8+ T cells sorted from blood, taken at week 0. The CDR3 here is CASRLGRGYEQYF. The CDR3 coding sequence is TGTGCCAGCAGGTTAGGCAGGGGCTACGAGCAGTACTTC.